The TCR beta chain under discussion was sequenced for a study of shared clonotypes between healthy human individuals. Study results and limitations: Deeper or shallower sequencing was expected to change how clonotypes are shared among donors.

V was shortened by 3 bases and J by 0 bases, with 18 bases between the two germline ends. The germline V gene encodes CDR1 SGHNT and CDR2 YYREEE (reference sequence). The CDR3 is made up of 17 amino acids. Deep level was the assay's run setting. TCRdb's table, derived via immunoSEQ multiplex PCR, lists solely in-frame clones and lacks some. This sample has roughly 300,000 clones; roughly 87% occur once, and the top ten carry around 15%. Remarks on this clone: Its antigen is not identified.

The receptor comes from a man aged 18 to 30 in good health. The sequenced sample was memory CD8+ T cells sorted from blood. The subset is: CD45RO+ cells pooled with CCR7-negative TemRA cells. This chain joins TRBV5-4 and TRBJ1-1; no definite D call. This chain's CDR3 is CASSSISGEFMNTEAFF. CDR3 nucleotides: TGTGCCAGCAGCTCCATTAGTGGGGAATTCATGAACACTGAAGCTTTCTTT.